These T cell receptor beta chains were read from a single sample in a study of blood T cells in healthy people across ages. MiXCR, applied by TCRdb to the 5' RACE reads, yields one record per CDR3 protein. The repertoire holds roughly 1.7 million distinct CDR3 sequences, with almost 35% as singletons. The sequencing sample was made of blood. These receptors all come from a woman in her thirties in good health. CDR3s include the opening cysteine and the closing phenylalanine or tryptophan. A D gene is named only where the DNA matches it firmly. A row's size may be missing; if present it is once, few, many or a size class.

J,D,size,V,CDR3,DNA
TRBJ2-7,NA,NA,TRBV2,CAGGVESYEQYF,TGTGCGGGCGGTGTGGAAAGCTACGAGCAGTACTTC
TRBJ2-3,NA,NA,TRBV5-1,CASSFRPRGTDTQYF,TGCGCCAGCAGCTTCCGACCCCGGGGCACAGATACGCAGTATTTT
TRBJ2-3,NA,few,TRBV20-1,CSARGRNTDTQYF,TGCAGTGCTAGGGGGCGTAACACAGATACGCAGTATTTT
TRBJ2-2,NA,NA,TRBV6-5,CASSYSPGHLNTGELFF,TGTGCCAGCAGTTACTCCCCGGGACACTTGAACACCGGGGAGCTGTTTTTT
TRBJ1-5,TRBD1,NA,TRBV6-1,CASSLYRGYRGGPGYSNQPQHF,TGTGCCAGCAGCCTTTATCGCGGTTACAGGGGAGGCCCCGGTTATAGCAATCAGCCCCAGCATTTT
TRBJ1-2,NA,NA,TRBV6-1,CASSEDRIFNYGYTF,TGTGCCAGCAGTGAAGATCGGATCTTTAACTATGGCTACACCTTC
TRBJ1-2,NA,NA,TRBV30,CAWSEGYNYGYTF,TGTGCCTGGAGTGAGGGCTATAACTATGGCTACACCTTC
TRBJ1-5,TRBD1,NA,TRBV20-1,CSARGRQGGQPQHF,TGCAGTGCCCGAGGGAGACAGGGAGGTCAGCCCCAGCATTTT
TRBJ1-1,TRBD1,NA,TRBV20-1,CSANRGTTRTEAFF,TGCAGTGCTAACAGGGGGACTACCCGTACTGAAGCTTTCTTT
TRBJ2-3,NA,NA,TRBV15,CATSRARFPTDTQYF,TGTGCCACCAGCAGAGCCCGGTTTCCCACAGATACGCAGTATTTT
TRBJ2-5,NA,many,TRBV5-1,CASSLSATRTAETQYF,TGCGCCAGCAGCTTGTCGGCTACCCGAACCGCAGAGACCCAGTACTTC
TRBJ2-3,NA,few,TRBV5-1,CASSPAEPLSDTQYF,TGCGCCAGCAGCCCGGCGGAGCCCCTTTCAGATACGCAGTATTTT